These 2 T cell receptor beta chains originate from one sample sequenced in a study of T cell repertoires in cytomegalovirus infection. Via MiXCR, TCRdb re-called the reads, giving one row per CDR3 protein. Of about 63,000 distinct CDR3 sequences in the sample, around 21% were seen once. Their antigens remain unidentified. The specimen comprised CD8+ T cells from cultured PBMCs, sampled from culture after CMV antigen stimulation. These receptors were obtained from a human donor in good health (CMV status not recorded). Some clones in this sample may be carry-over from other donors' samples.

This chain connects TRBV10-3 to TRBJ1-1, with 7 bases that match TRBD1. J lost 1 base, V lost 6 bases, and 8 bases had no gene match. This CDR3 has 15 residues. Germline loops: CDR1 ENHRY, CDR2 SYGVKD. The CDR3 DNA reads TGTGCCATCAGCGAAGACAGGGCGAGGAACACTGAAGCTTTCTTT. Translation: CAISEDRARNTEAFF.

Only a few counts were recorded for this clonotype. The V gene is TRBV10-3, the J gene TRBJ1-1, with D possibly TRBD1 on 6 matching bases. CDR3 size: 13 residues. Germline lookup yields CDR1 ENHRY and CDR2 SYGVKD. The V end was cut by 11 bases, the J end by 5 bases, with 18 bases between. In nucleotides, the CDR3 is TGTGCCTCCAATCGGACAGATGATACTGAAGCTTTCTTT. Translation: CASNRTDDTEAFF.